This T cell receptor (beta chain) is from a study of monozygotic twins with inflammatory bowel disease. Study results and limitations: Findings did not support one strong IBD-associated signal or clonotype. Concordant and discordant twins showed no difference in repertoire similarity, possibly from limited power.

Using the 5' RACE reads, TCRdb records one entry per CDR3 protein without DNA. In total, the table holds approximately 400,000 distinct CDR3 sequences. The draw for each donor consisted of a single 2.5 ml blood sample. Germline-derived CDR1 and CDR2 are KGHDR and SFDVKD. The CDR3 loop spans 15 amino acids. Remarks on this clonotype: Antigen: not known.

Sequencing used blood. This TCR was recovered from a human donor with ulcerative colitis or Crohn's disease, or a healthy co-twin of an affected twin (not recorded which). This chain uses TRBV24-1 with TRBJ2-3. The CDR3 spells CATSDFKTSTDTQYF.